These 9 T cell receptor beta chains came from one sample sequenced in a study of T cells in Graves' hyperthyroidism and ophthalmopathy. Amplified TCR beta CDR3 regions came from RNA transcripts. During a first-round RT-PCR of the TCR CDR3, the HTBI primer set was used. TCRdb fed the multiplex PCR reads into MiXCR, producing one record per CDR3 protein. The repertoire has around 700,000 distinct CDR3 sequences, roughly 20% of them found once; the top ten carry over 15%. The sample comprised blood. The receptors were sampled from a woman in her fifties or sixties with Graves' hyperthyroidism that later progressed to Graves' ophthalmopathy.

This clonotype was found many times. CDR3: CASSFSGQGNGYTF. The CDR3 coding sequence is TGCGCCAGCAGCTTCTCGGGACAGGGCAATGGCTACACCTTC. This rearrangement joins TRBV5-1 to TRBJ1-2; TRBD1 aligns across 9 bases. V shed 2 bases and J 6 bases; nucleotides not matched to a gene: 5. The CDR3 runs to 14 residues. Germline CDR1 is SGHRS and CDR2 is YFSETQ.

The table lists this clonotype with a few counts. The rearrangement uses TRBV5-6 and TRBJ2-2; D is unclear. The CDR3 totals 16 residues. V lost 2 bases and J lost 1, with 12 bases in between. Germline V lookup: CDR1 SGHDT, CDR2 YYEEEE. The CDR3, as DNA: TGTGCCAGCAGCTTTTTTACGGCAGGGAACACCGGGGAGCTGTTTTTT. Translation: CASSFFTAGNTGELFF.

The table lists this clonotype with many counts. V is TRBV12-3 or TRBV12-4 and J is TRBJ2-7; 7 nucleotides align to TRBD1. There are 15 residues in the CDR3. After removal of 4 bases from V and 2 bases from J, the junction contained 8 bases not matched to a gene. The CDR3 bases are TGTGCCAGCAGTTCCACGGGACAGTTCCCCTACGAGCAGTACTTC. It yields the protein CASSSTGQFPYEQYF.

This clonotype has more than one count but fewer than ten. The chain employs TRBV4-1 and TRBJ2-7; a possible D gene is TRBD1 (6 bases). There are 15 residues in the CDR3. Germline CDR1 reads MGHRA; CDR2 reads YSYEKL. Between the trimmed V and J ends, which lost 1 base and 4 bases, there was a span of 14 bases. The CDR3 nucleotides are TGCGCCAGCAGCCAAGCTACAGGGCAGGGATACGAGCAGTACTTC. Translating gives CASSQATGQGYEQYF.

The rearrangement joins TRBV10-3 to TRBJ2-5, with 9 bases lining up with TRBD1. Germline CDR1 ENHRY, CDR2 SYGVKD. Trimming cost V 6 bases and J 3 bases; bases outside gene matches: 5. The CDR3 covers 14 residues. CDR3 residues: CAISRDREKETQYF. DNA of the CDR3: TGTGCCATCAGCCGGGACAGGGAAAAAGAGACCCAGTACTTC.

V and J are TRBV5-1 and TRBJ2-1; TRBD2 aligns across 7 bases. This CDR3 is built from 15 residues. After removal of 4 bases from V and 12 bases from J, the junction contained 16 bases not matched to a gene. Germline CDR1 is SGHRS and CDR2 is YFSETQ. The CDR3 sequence is CASSPRTPYGEGQFF. In nucleotides, the CDR3 is TGCGCCAGCAGCCCCCGGACTCCGTACGGGGAGGGGCAGTTCTTC.

As to this clonotype: A read error may account for a junction end that differs from germline. This chain uses TRBV20-1 with TRBJ2-3; D not certain. This CDR3 has 17 residues. CDR1 is DFQATT, CDR2 SNEGSKA, per germline (reference sequence). The DNA for the CDR3 is TGCAATGCTAGTCGTAATGATCCCGGGCTAGTCCCAGATACGCAGTATTTT. It codes for CNASRNDPGLVPDTQYF.

This clonotype was found many times. Here the CDR3 DNA reads TGTGCCACCAGTTCGTCGCTAGGGAGAAAACAAGAGACCCAGTACTTC. Residues: CATSSSLGRKQETQYF. The chain uses TRBV24-1 and TRBJ2-5, with a possible D match to TRBD2 (5 bases). The CDR3 is 16 amino acids. Germline V gene sequence: CDR1 KGHDR, CDR2 SFDVKD. The V end was cut by 6 bases, the J end by 2 bases, with 18 bases between.

The sample holds a few counts of this clonotype. The chain employs TRBV20-1 and TRBJ1-1; D gene uncertain. Germline V gene data show CDR1 as DFQATT and CDR2 as SNEGSKA (reference sequence). This CDR3 is built from 11 residues. The DNA for the CDR3 is TGCATTTGCGCAGGGAACACTGAAGCTTTCTTT. It encodes CICAGNTEAFF.